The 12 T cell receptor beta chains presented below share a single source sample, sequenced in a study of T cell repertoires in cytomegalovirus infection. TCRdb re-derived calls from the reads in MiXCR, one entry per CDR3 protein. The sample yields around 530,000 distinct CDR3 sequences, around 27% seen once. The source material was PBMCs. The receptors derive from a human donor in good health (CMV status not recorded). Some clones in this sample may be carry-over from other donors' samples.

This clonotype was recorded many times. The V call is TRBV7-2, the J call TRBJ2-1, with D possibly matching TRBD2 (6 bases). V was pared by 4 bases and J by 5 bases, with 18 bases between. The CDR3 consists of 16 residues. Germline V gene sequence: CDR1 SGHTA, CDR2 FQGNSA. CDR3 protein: CASSSAPPTSNNEQFF. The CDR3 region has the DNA TGTGCCAGCAGCTCCGCCCCTCCGACTAGTAACAATGAGCAGTTCTTC.

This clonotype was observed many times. The CDR3 sequence is CASSRQGDNLGQYF. CDR3 in DNA: TGTGCCAGCAGCCGACAGGGCGATAATCTGGGGCAGTACTTC. The V call is TRBV7-6, the J call TRBJ2-7; TRBD1 aligns across 7 bases. With 5 bases clipped from V and 9 bases from J, the junction kept 13 bases outside the gene matches. CDR1 and CDR2 (germline): SGHVS, FNYEAQ. The CDR3 totals 14 residues.

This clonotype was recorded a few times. CDR3 sequence (DNA): TGTGCCAGTAGTATCCAGAATCAGCCCCAGCATTTT. This sequence encodes CASSIQNQPQHF. V gene TRBV19 combines with J gene TRBJ1-5; D is uncertain. Germline assignment: CDR1 LNHDA and CDR2 SQIVND (reference sequence). The CDR3 contains 12 residues. Trimming cost V 3 bases and J 4 bases, with 4 bases left between them.

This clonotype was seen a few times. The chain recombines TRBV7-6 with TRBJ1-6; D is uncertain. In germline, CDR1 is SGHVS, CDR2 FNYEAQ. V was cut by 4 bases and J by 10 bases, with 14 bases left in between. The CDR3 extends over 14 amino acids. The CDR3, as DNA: TGTGCCAGCAGCTCAACATACCCAGGATCACCCCTCCACTTT. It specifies CASSSTYPGSPLHF. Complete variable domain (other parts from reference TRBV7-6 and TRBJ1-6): GAGVSQSPRYKVTKRGQDVALRCDPISGHVSLYWYRQALGQGPEFLTYFNYEAQQDKSGLPNDRFSAERPEGSISTLTIQRTEQRDSAMYRCASSSTYPGSPLHFGNGTRLTVT.

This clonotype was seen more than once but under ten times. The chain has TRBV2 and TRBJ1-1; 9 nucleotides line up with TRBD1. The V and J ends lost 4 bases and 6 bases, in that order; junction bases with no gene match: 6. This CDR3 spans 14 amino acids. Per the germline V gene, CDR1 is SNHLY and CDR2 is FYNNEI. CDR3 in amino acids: CASSGTGARPEAFF. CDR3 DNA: TGTGCCAGCAGTGGGACAGGGGCCCGGCCTGAAGCTTTCTTT. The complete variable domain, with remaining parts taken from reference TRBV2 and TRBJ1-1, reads EPEVTQTPSHQVTQMGQEVILRCVPISNHLYFYWYRQILGQKVEFLVSFYNNEISEKSEIFDDQFSVERPDGSNFTLKIRSTKLEDSAMYFCASSGTGARPEAFFGQGTRLTVV.

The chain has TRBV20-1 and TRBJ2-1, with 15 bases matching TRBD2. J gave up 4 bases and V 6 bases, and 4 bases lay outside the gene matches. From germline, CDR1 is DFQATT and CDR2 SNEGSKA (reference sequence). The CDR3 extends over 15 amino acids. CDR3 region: CSAGLAGGPYNEQFF. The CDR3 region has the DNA TGCAGTGCAGGACTAGCGGGAGGGCCTTACAATGAGCAGTTCTTC.

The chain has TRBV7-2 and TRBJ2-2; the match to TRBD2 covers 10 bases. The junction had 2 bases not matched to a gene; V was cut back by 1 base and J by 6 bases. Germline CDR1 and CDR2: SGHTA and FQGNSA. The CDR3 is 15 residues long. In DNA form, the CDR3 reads TGTGCCAGCAGCTTAGTCGGACTAGCGGCCGGGGAGCTGTTTTTT. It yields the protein CASSLVGLAAGELFF.

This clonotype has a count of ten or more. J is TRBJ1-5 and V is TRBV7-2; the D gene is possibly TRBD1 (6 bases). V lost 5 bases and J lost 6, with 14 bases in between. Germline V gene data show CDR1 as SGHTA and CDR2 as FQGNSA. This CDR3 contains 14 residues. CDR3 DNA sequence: TGTGCCAGCAGCGTACAGGGAACCGGTCAGCCCCAGCATTTT. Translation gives CASSVQGTGQPQHF.

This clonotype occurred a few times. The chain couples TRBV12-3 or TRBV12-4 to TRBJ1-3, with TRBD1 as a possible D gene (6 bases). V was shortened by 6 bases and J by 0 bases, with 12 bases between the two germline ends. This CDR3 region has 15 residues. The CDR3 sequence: CASSPEDSSGNTIYF. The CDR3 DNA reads TGTGCCAGCAGCCCCGAGGACAGCTCTGGAAACACCATATATTTT.

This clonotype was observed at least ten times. The CDR3 DNA sequence: TGTGCCAGCAGTTCTAGCGGGATTCGTAGCGCTGAGCAGTTCTTC. Its translation is CASSSSGIRSAEQFF. The V gene is TRBV6-2 or TRBV6-3, the J gene TRBJ2-1; 9 nucleotides agree with TRBD2. CDR1 and CDR2 from the germline V gene are MNHEY and SVGEGT. V dropped 4 bases and J dropped 9; count of bases not matched to a gene: 10. CDR3 length: 15 amino acids.

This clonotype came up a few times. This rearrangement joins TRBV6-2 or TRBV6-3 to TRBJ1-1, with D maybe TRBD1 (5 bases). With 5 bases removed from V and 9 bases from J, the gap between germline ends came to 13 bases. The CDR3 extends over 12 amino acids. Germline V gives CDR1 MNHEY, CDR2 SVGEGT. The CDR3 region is CASSETANQAFF. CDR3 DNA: TGTGCCAGCAGTGAGACAGCTAACCAAGCTTTCTTT.

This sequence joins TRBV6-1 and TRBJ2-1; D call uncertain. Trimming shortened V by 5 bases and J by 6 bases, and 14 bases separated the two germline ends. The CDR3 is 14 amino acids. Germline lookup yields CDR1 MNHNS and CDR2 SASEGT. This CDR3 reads CASSYNRVSNEQFF. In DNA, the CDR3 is TGTGCCAGCAGTTATAATAGGGTTTCCAATGAGCAGTTCTTC.